A selection of T cell receptor beta chains follows, all from one sample in a study of spatial heterogeneity in lung cancer. TCRdb re-called the 5' RACE reads through MiXCR, storing one row per CDR3 protein. The data contain several thousand distinct CDR3 sequences, 5% to 7% of them singletons. This specimen was lung tumor tissue, taken at surgery. These receptors were collected from a male donor with early-stage non-small cell lung cancer. Each CDR3 is given with its conserved first and last residue. D genes are given only for firm matches. Size is omitted from some rows. Given values are once, few, many or a class for expanded clones.

abundance,v_gene,d_gene,j_gene,CDR3nt,CDR3aa
few,TRBV28,TRBD1,TRBJ2-4,TGTGCCAGCAGCAAGGTCCGGGACAGGGATGAGGGCATTCAGTACTTC,CASSKVRDRDEGIQYF
many,TRBV20-1,.,TRBJ2-7,TGCAGTGCTAGAGATTTGGAGGGGGCCCCCTACGAGCAGTACTTC,CSARDLEGAPYEQYF
few,TRBV5-1,.,TRBJ2-3,TGCGCCAGCAGCCTCCCCCCCGGGGTAGTCACAGATACGCAGTATTTT,CASSLPPGVVTDTQYF
medium-sized,TRBV24-1,.,TRBJ1-2,TGTGCCACCAGTGATATGGGGCGCTCAGATGGCTACACCTTC,CATSDMGRSDGYTF
medium-sized,TRBV19,.,TRBJ1-5,TGTGCCAGTAGGATTTGGGCAGGGCTCCCCGGCCGGCCCCAGCATTTT,CASRIWAGLPGRPQHF
few,TRBV2,.,TRBJ2-7,TGTGCCATCAACAGGGAGACCTACGAGCAGTACTTC,CAINRETYEQYF
many,TRBV5-1,.,TRBJ1-1,TGCGCCAGCACCAACACGGGGCCAAACACTGAAGCTTTCTTT,CASTNTGPNTEAFF
.,TRBV7-6,TRBD1,TRBJ2-5,TGTGCCAGCAGCTTAGCGTTCCGGGACAGAAAAGAGACCCAGTACTTC,CASSLAFRDRKETQYF
many,TRBV20-1,TRBD2,TRBJ2-3,TGCAGTGCTAGAGATCCTAAGCGGGGGGGCCGGGTAGCAGATACGCAGTATTTT,CSARDPKRGGRVADTQYF
medium-sized,TRBV6-1,.,TRBJ1-2,TGTGCCAGCACCCGAAGCGGGAAAGAATTTACAGCTAACTATGGCTACACCTTC,CASTRSGKEFTANYGYTF
medium-sized,TRBV10-3,TRBD1,TRBJ2-2,TGTGCCATCAGTTATGGACAGGGTTCGAACACCGGGGAGCTGTTTTTT,CAISYGQGSNTGELFF
.,TRBV20-1,.,TRBJ1-5,TGCAGTGCTAGAGCCCCGACAGGTATCAATCAGCCCCAGCATTTT,CSARAPTGINQPQHF
many,TRBV20-1,.,TRBJ1-5,TGCAGTGCTACCCGGACAGAGGACAATCAGCCCCAGCATTTT,CSATRTEDNQPQHF
.,TRBV20-1,.,TRBJ2-7,TGCAGTGCTCACCGGACCTCCTACGAGCAGTACTTC,CSAHRTSYEQYF
large,TRBV5-1,.,TRBJ1-6,TGCGCCAGCAGCTTAGGTTTAGGTGATAATTCACCCCTCCACTTT,CASSLGLGDNSPLHF
.,TRBV7-9,TRBD2,TRBJ2-1,TGTGCCAGCAGCCTTAAGCGGGGGCTACTCAATGAGCAGTTCTTC,CASSLKRGLLNEQFF
.,TRBV20-1,TRBD2,TRBJ2-1,TGCAGTGCTAGTGGCGGGGGGCTTCATTACAATGAGCAGTTCTTC,CSASGGGLHYNEQFF
.,TRBV5-1,.,TRBJ2-3,TGCGCCAGCAGCTTGATACCACCAACGCAGTATTTT,CASSLIPPTQYF
.,TRBV24-1,.,TRBJ2-4,TGTGCCACCAGTCCCAGGGGAGCCAAAAACATTCAGTACTTC,CATSPRGAKNIQYF
.,TRBV3-1,TRBD1,TRBJ2-3,TGTGCCAGCAGCCAAGGCATCAGGGGGTCTAAAGATACGCAGTATTTT,CASSQGIRGSKDTQYF
.,TRBV20-1,.,TRBJ2-1,TGCAGTGCTCCCCTCCCGAGCTCCTACAATGAGCAGTTCTTC,CSAPLPSSYNEQFF
few,TRBV13,.,TRBJ2-5,TGTGCCAGCAGCTTAGGAACGGTCTTGGAGACCCAGTACTTC,CASSLGTVLETQYF
medium-sized,TRBV12-3/TRBV12-4,TRBD1,TRBJ1-5,TGTGCCAGCAGCTTCCCGACAGGGGAGGAAGGCAATCAGCCCCAGCATTTT,CASSFPTGEEGNQPQHF
medium-sized,TRBV7-2,.,TRBJ2-7,TGTGCCAGCAGCAAAAACTACGAGCAGTACTTC,CASSKNYEQYF
.,TRBV6-1,TRBD1,TRBJ2-7,TGTGCCAGCAGTGAAGGAGGGACAGCGATCTACGAGCAGTACTTC,CASSEGGTAIYEQYF
many,TRBV30,.,TRBJ2-3,TGTGCCTGGAGTCTTGCTAGGGCCTACCCAGATACGCAGTATTTT,CAWSLARAYPDTQYF
medium-sized,TRBV4-2,.,TRBJ2-1,TGTGCCAGCAGCCAAGTGGGCCAGGGCTACAATGAGCAGTTCTTC,CASSQVGQGYNEQFF
many,TRBV7-8,.,TRBJ2-5,TGTGCCAGCAGCTTAGTTCCGGGGAAAGAGACCCAGTACTTC,CASSLVPGKETQYF
.,TRBV7-2,TRBD2,TRBJ2-1,TGTGCCAGCAGCAGGACTAGCGGGGGGGCCAAAAATGAGCAGTTCTTC,CASSRTSGGAKNEQFF
medium-sized,TRBV3-1,TRBD1,TRBJ2-7,TGTGCCAGCAGCCAAGAAGGGACAGGGGTTCGTGAGCAGTACTTC,CASSQEGTGVREQYF
medium-sized,TRBV12-3/TRBV12-4,.,TRBJ2-5,TGTGCCAGCAGTTTCAACACTGGGGAGACCCAGTACTTC,CASSFNTGETQYF
many,TRBV27,TRBD1,TRBJ1-4,TGTGCCAGCAGTTTCGTTTCAGGGGGCGCAGATGAAAAACTGTTTTTT,CASSFVSGGADEKLFF
medium-sized,TRBV18,TRBD1,TRBJ2-1,TGTGCCAGCTCACCACCGGGGGGACAGGGGGCTGCGAGCTCCTACAATGAGCAGTTCTTC,CASSPPGGQGAASSYNEQFF
medium-sized,TRBV5-1,.,TRBJ2-2,TGCGCCAGCATAGACGGCGGGGAGCTGTTTTTT,CASIDGGELFF
medium-sized,TRBV5-4,TRBD1,TRBJ2-7,TGTGCCAGCAGCCTGAAAACAGGGGGCGCTTTGGACGAGCAGTACTTC,CASSLKTGGALDEQYF
medium-sized,TRBV6-2/TRBV6-3,.,TRBJ1-5,TGTGCCAGCAGTTCATTAACGGAAGCTAATCAGCCCCAGCATTTT,CASSSLTEANQPQHF
medium-sized,TRBV20-1,TRBD1,TRBJ1-6,TGCAGTGCTTCTGGACAGGGACACTCCTATAATTCACCCCTCCACTTT,CSASGQGHSYNSPLHF
medium-sized,TRBV5-1,.,TRBJ2-7,TGCGCCAGCAGCTTGGATCAGGGCCTAGAGCAGTACTTC,CASSLDQGLEQYF
few,TRBV12-3/TRBV12-4,.,TRBJ2-7,TGTGCCAGCACTGTAGTCCGGGATGGGGAGCAGTACTTC,CASTVVRDGEQYF
medium-sized,TRBV5-4,.,TRBJ1-5,TGTGCCAGCAGCTTGAACGGTTATAGCAATCAGCCCCAGCATTTT,CASSLNGYSNQPQHF
few,TRBV7-6,.,TRBJ2-1,TGTGCCAGCAGCTTAGGACAGTTGGATGAGCAGTTCTTC,CASSLGQLDEQFF
.,TRBV7-3,TRBD2,TRBJ2-3,TGTGCCAGCAGCCCACTCGAGGGAGGGACAGATACGCAGTATTTT,CASSPLEGGTDTQYF
medium-sized,TRBV5-1,TRBD1,TRBJ2-7,TGCGCCAGCAGCTCGACCGGGACAGGGGCCGAGCAGTACTTC,CASSSTGTGAEQYF
medium-sized,TRBV12-3/TRBV12-4,.,TRBJ2-7,TGTGCCAGCAGTTTAGGCCCGGGGATCTACGAGCAGTACTTC,CASSLGPGIYEQYF
medium-sized,TRBV20-1,.,TRBJ1-1,TGCAGCGGGACGGTGAACACTGAAGCTTTCTTT,CSGTVNTEAFF
few,TRBV5-6,TRBD1,TRBJ2-3,TGTGCCAGCAGCCTGGGACAGGGGGGGAGTACGCAGTATTTT,CASSLGQGGSTQYF
medium-sized,TRBV19,.,TRBJ1-6,TGTGCCAGTAGTACCGACAGCCAACTATCTCACCTCCACTTT,CASSTDSQLSHLHF
medium-sized,TRBV14,.,TRBJ1-6,TGTGCCAGCAGCCTAACCGGGCGGGGTTCACCCCTCCACTTT,CASSLTGRGSPLHF
medium-sized,TRBV20-1,TRBD1,TRBJ2-4,TGCAGTGCTAGAGATCCTGGCAGGGGGAAAAACATTCAGTACTTC,CSARDPGRGKNIQYF
medium-sized,TRBV28,TRBD2,TRBJ2-3,TGTGCCAGCAGTTCCCCTTATTATACCCCCTCGACTAGCGGGGGGTCCACAGATACGCAGTATTTT,CASSSPYYTPSTSGGSTDTQYF